Listed here is a single T cell receptor beta chain. Its antigen remains unidentified. These data are taken from a study of post-analysis software for immune sequencing data. Study-level results: The authors found that F measure strongly co-clustered same-batch samples. Several TRBV segments, TRBV5-6, TRBV5-1 and TRBV20-1 among them, were found more frequent in patients than controls. Compared with controls, patients showed significantly lower normalized Chao1 diversity.

Deletions cut 5 bases from V and 6 bases from J, with 17 bases between. The germline V gene encodes CDR1 SEHNR and CDR2 FQNEAQ (reference sequence). The CDR3 sequence is 15 residues long. Each TCR beta cDNA library carried unique molecular identifiers. Input amounts of about 0.95 to 10 million T cells were used. These gave approximately 500,000 cDNA molecules, so each molecule approximated one T cell. TCRdb reprocessed the PCR reads via MiXCR and lists one record per CDR3 protein. The sample records roughly 540,000 distinct CDR3 sequences, around 34% being singletons. The chain joins TRBV7-9 to TRBJ2-1; D unresolved. Sequencing was performed on blood. The sequence was obtained from a girl aged 2 to 17 with multiple sclerosis. The CDR3 is CASSPRTLVSNEQFF. In DNA form, the CDR3 reads TGTGCCAGCAGCCCCCGGACGTTGGTAAGCAATGAGCAGTTCTTC.